This is a list of T cell receptor beta chains from one sample in a study of CD8 T cells in ankylosing spondylitis. In TCRdb, the 5' RACE reads were re-called with MiXCR into one record per CDR3 protein. Seen here are 300,000 to 350,000 distinct CDR3 sequences, 20% to 25% observed once, and the top ten hold under 4%. The sample was blood, either unsorted or a sorted T cell fraction (not recorded which). The receptor source for this set is a female donor with ankylosing spondylitis or in good health (not recorded which). Each CDR3 is given with its conserved first and last residue. The D gene is left open where the match is weak. Size is omitted from some rows. Given values are once, few, many or a class for expanded clones.

J gene | clone size | V gene | D gene | CDR3 length | CDR3 DNA | CDR3 protein
TRBJ1-5 | few | TRBV12-3/TRBV12-4 | NA | 14 | TGTGCCAGCAGTTTCACCGTCCTGAATCAGCCCCAGCATTTT | CASSFTVLNQPQHF
TRBJ1-6 | few | TRBV10-3 | TRBD1 | 15 | TGTGCCATCAGTGAGTCCGACAGGGGTAATTCACCCCTCCACTTT | CAISESDRGNSPLHF
TRBJ2-2 | NA | TRBV7-2 | NA | 12 | TGTGCCAGCAGCTCCCGAGTCGGGGAGCTGTTTTTT | CASSSRVGELFF
TRBJ2-6 | few | TRBV20-1 | NA | 14 | TGCAGTGCTATTGGATCCTCTGGGGCCAACGTCCTGACTTTC | CSAIGSSGANVLTF
TRBJ2-5 | NA | TRBV30 | NA | 15 | TGTGCCTGGAGTCCCCACCGGGGCACACAAGAGACCCAGTACTTC | CAWSPHRGTQETQYF
TRBJ2-3 | few | TRBV20-1 | NA | 14 | TGCAGTCCCAGGACAGCCCTTTCTATTCCCACGCAGTATTTT | CSPRTALSIPTQYF
TRBJ2-7 | NA | TRBV6-2/TRBV6-3 | TRBD1 | 14 | TGTGCCAGCAGACAGGCCGGGACAGCCTACGAGCAGTACTTC | CASRQAGTAYEQYF
TRBJ2-4 | many | TRBV10-3 | NA | 17 | TGTGCCATCAGTGAGGGGGCCTCTTCCGAGGCCAAAAACATTCAGTACTTC | CAISEGASSEAKNIQYF
TRBJ2-3 | NA | TRBV12-3/TRBV12-4 | NA | 15 | TGTGCCAGCAGTCCGGGACTCCCGAGCACAGATACGCAGTATTTT | CASSPGLPSTDTQYF
TRBJ2-7 | NA | TRBV18 | NA | 13 | TGTGCCAGCCATCTCGGAGGGGGGTACGAGCAGTACTTC | CASHLGGGYEQYF
TRBJ1-1 | NA | TRBV6-5 | NA | 12 | TGTGCCAGCAGTCGACAGTCCACTGAAGCTTTCTTT | CASSRQSTEAFF
TRBJ2-1 | many | TRBV7-2 | NA | 15 | TGTGCCAGCTCTCCCCAAGGTAGGGGTTTAGATGAGCAGTTCTTC | CASSPQGRGLDEQFF
TRBJ1-2 | few | TRBV4-3 | TRBD1 | 16 | TGCGCCAGCAGCCTCGGAATCCAGGGGGCTAACTATGGCTACACCTTC | CASSLGIQGANYGYTF
TRBJ1-2 | NA | TRBV20-1 | NA | 11 | TGCAGTGCTGAGGGGGGAGGTGGCTACACCTTC | CSAEGGGGYTF
TRBJ2-3 | NA | TRBV5-5 | TRBD2 | 17 | TGTGCCAGCAGCTTGCCCCGGGCTAGCGGGAGGACCGATACGCAGTATTTT | CASSLPRASGRTDTQYF
TRBJ2-1 | few | TRBV18 | TRBD2 | 19 | TGTGCCAGCTCACCCGTAGGGACTAGCGGGAGGGGAATACGCAATGAGCAGTTCTTC | CASSPVGTSGRGIRNEQFF
TRBJ1-5 | few | TRBV20-1 | NA | 12 | TGCAGTGCCTTGGTCGCTTATCCGCCCCAGCATTTT | CSALVAYPPQHF
TRBJ2-1 | NA | TRBV5-1 | TRBD2 | 15 | TGCGCCAGCAGCCCGGGACTAGCGGGACTTGGTGAGCAGTTCTTC | CASSPGLAGLGEQFF
TRBJ1-5 | few | TRBV20-1 | NA | 12 | TGCAGTGCTCAAAGGGGGGGCCAGCCCCAGCATTTT | CSAQRGGQPQHF
TRBJ2-7 | NA | TRBV18 | TRBD2 | 17 | TGTGCCAGCTCACCAATCACTAGCGGGGTGGATCGCTACGAGCAGTACTTC | CASSPITSGVDRYEQYF
TRBJ2-5 | many | TRBV29-1 | TRBD2 | 14 | TGCAGCGTCGTCGGACTAGCGGAGGGAGAGACCCAGTACTTC | CSVVGLAEGETQYF
TRBJ2-7 | few | TRBV7-2 | NA | 12 | TGTGCCAGCAGCTTCGGGGTGGGGGAGCAGTACTTC | CASSFGVGEQYF
TRBJ2-7 | NA | TRBV7-2 | TRBD2 | 13 | TGTGCCAGCAGCTTAGCGCGGGAGCTCGAGCAGTACTTC | CASSLARELEQYF
TRBJ2-1 | few | TRBV20-1 | NA | 15 | TGCAGTGCGAATTCCCTTAGGGCTTTACTGAAGGAGCAGTTCTTC | CSANSLRALLKEQFF
TRBJ2-7 | many | TRBV9 | NA | 15 | TGTGCCAGCAGCCCACGAAATGGGGCTTCCTACGAGCAGTACTTC | CASSPRNGASYEQYF
TRBJ2-6 | many | TRBV6-5 | NA | 15 | TGTGCCAGCAGTGCAGGGTCTGCCGGGGCCAACGTCCTGACTTTC | CASSAGSAGANVLTF
TRBJ2-1 | NA | TRBV11-1 | TRBD2 | 18 | TGTGCCAGCAGCCTCTTAGCGGGAGGCTATGTTACCGACAATGAGCAGTTCTTC | CASSLLAGGYVTDNEQFF
TRBJ1-2 | NA | TRBV6-1 | NA | 15 | TGTGCCAGCAGTGAAGCGGGTAACTTCAAACATGGCTACACCTTC | CASSEAGNFKHGYTF
TRBJ2-7 | many | TRBV20-1 | TRBD2 | 15 | TGCAGTGCTATGGCTCCGGCTAGCGGTAACTACGAGCAGTACTTC | CSAMAPASGNYEQYF
TRBJ2-1 | NA | TRBV2 | NA | 13 | TGTGCCAGAGAGACCAGAACGAGGAATGAGCAGTTCTTC | CARETRTRNEQFF
TRBJ1-5 | NA | TRBV7-9 | NA | 13 | TGTGCCAGCAGGGCAGGGGTGGGTCAGCCCCAGCATTTT | CASRAGVGQPQHF
TRBJ2-1 | NA | TRBV6-1 | NA | 13 | TGTGCCAGCAGCCGGGACGCAAACAATGAGCAGTTCTTC | CASSRDANNEQFF
TRBJ1-1 | few | TRBV20-1 | NA | 13 | TGCAGTGCCGAGACGGGGGCAGGTACTGAAGCTTTCTTT | CSAETGAGTEAFF
TRBJ2-3 | NA | TRBV5-1 | TRBD1 | 15 | TGCGCCAGCAGCTTGGGGGACAGAGACACAGATACGCAGTATTTT | CASSLGDRDTDTQYF
TRBJ1-5 | many | TRBV29-1 | NA | 13 | TGCAGCGCACGGGGAGGGCGAGATCAGCCCCAGCATTTT | CSARGGRDQPQHF
TRBJ2-1 | few | TRBV6-1 | NA | 14 | TGTGCCAGCGCTCTTGGGACGAAACTCAATGAGCAGTTCTTC | CASALGTKLNEQFF
TRBJ2-1 | NA | TRBV20-1 | NA | 15 | TGCAGTGCTAGGGTTGCGGGACCTTCCTACAATGAGCAGTTCTTC | CSARVAGPSYNEQFF
TRBJ2-5 | NA | TRBV7-6 | NA | 15 | TGTGCCAGCAGTCCCGCCGGGGGCTGGGGAGAGACCCAGTACTTC | CASSPAGGWGETQYF
TRBJ2-3 | few | TRBV4-2 | NA | 17 | TGTGCCAGCAGCCAAGAAGTCGCACTAGCTGACCGAGATACGCAGTATTTT | CASSQEVALADRDTQYF
TRBJ1-5 | many | TRBV12-3/TRBV12-4 | NA | 15 | TGTGCCAGCAGTTCCGACAGCTATAGCAATCAGCCCCAGCATTTT | CASSSDSYSNQPQHF
TRBJ2-3 | few | TRBV7-2 | NA | 12 | TGTGCCAGCAGCTTTCAAACAGATACGCAGTATTTT | CASSFQTDTQYF
TRBJ2-2 | once | TRBV28 | NA | 16 | TGTGCCAGCAGTTTAGTCTTGGCAGAGAACACCGGGGAGCTGTTTTTT | CASSLVLAENTGELFF
TRBJ2-3 | NA | TRBV6-5 | NA | 15 | TGTGCCAGCAGTTACGGAGGCAGGCTTACAGATACGCAGTATTTT | CASSYGGRLTDTQYF
TRBJ2-5 | few | TRBV3-1 | NA | 18 | TGTGCCAGCAGCCAAGCAAGCGCCCTAGGTTTTTTGGAAGAGACCCAGTACTTC | CASSQASALGFLEETQYF
TRBJ2-3 | few | TRBV6-6 | TRBD2 | 16 | TGTGCCAGCAGTTTCCCGTGGTCCAGCGGGAGAGATACGCAGTATTTT | CASSFPWSSGRDTQYF
TRBJ2-7 | few | TRBV20-1 | TRBD2 | 14 | TGCAGTGCTAGACGGACTAGCGGGGCCTACGAGCAGTACTTC | CSARRTSGAYEQYF